This entry lists 6 T cell receptor beta chains sequenced from one sample in a study of blood T cell repertoires in COVID-19 (dated by TCRdb to between 2020 and 2021). The method behind the library was the immunoSEQ multiplex PCR assay. The clones in this table, taken by TCRdb from immuneACCESS, are in-frame only. Not every clone is retained; where verified, under half of the shortfall comes from an unresolved V gene, and the cause of the rest is unknown. The sample has some 130,000 clones on record, 75% to 90% of them singletons. The top ten constitute approximately 4.5% of the sample. The sequenced sample was PBMCs or T cells enriched from blood (not recorded which). The receptor set was obtained from a man aged 50 to 60 who had recovered from COVID-19.

DNA for the CDR3: TGTGCCATATCCTGGGCCTCATATGGCTACACCTTC. It yields the protein CAISWASYGYTF. V usage is TRBV10-3 and J usage is TRBJ1-2; D uncertain. This CDR3 spans 12 amino acids. Looked up from germline, CDR1 is ENHRY and CDR2 is SYGVKD. V dropped 9 bases and J dropped 5 bases, with 13 bases sitting between them.

This chain uses TRBV3-1 (or the pseudogene TRBV3-2) with TRBJ2-7, with D possibly being TRBD2 (5 bases). The CDR3 runs 12 residues. V was trimmed by 4 bases and J by 7 bases, leaving 11 bases between them. Germline CDR1 and CDR2: LGHDT and YNNKEL (reference sequence). The CDR3 reads CASSRGGGEQYF. The DNA of the CDR3 is TGTGCCAGCAGCCGTGGAGGAGGTGAGCAGTACTTC.

As regards this clone: At one end, the junction sequence differs from germline, possibly due to a read error. The chain couples TRBV7-2 to TRBJ1-5; a weak D match, TRBD1 (5 bases). Germline V CDR1 and CDR2: SGHTA, FQGNSA. CDR3 length equals 16 residues. The CDR3 sequence is CASRLGHVLTGQPQHF. For the CDR3, the DNA is TGTGCCAGCAGGTTAGGGCATGTACTTACAGGTCAGCCCCAGCATTTT.

V and J are TRBV28 and TRBJ1-5, with TRBD1 matching over 7 bases. J lost 1 base, V lost 6 bases, and 3 bases had no gene match. The germline gives CDR1 MDHEN, CDR2 SYDVKM. This CDR3 has 14 residues. Here the CDR3 reads CASRTTGSNQPQHF. CDR3 nucleotide sequence: TGTGCCAGCAGGACGACAGGGAGCAATCAGCCCCAGCATTTT.

The chain uses TRBV6-4 and TRBJ2-1, with 10 positions matching TRBD2. The length of the CDR3 is 15 residues. Germline V gene lookup returns CDR1 MRHNA and CDR2 SNTAGT. J was trimmed by 5 bases and V by 5 bases; bases with no gene match: 6. The CDR3 sequence is CASSYLSGGNNEQFF. The CDR3 bases are TGTGCCAGCAGTTACCTTAGCGGGGGGAACAATGAGCAGTTCTTC.

The CDR3 loop reads CASSKMGGDTQYF. The CDR3 DNA reads TGTGCCAGCTCGAAAATGGGGGGAGATACGCAGTATTTT. V is TRBV18 and J is TRBJ2-3, with a tentative D call TRBD2 (6 bases). V was cut by 6 bases and J by 5 bases, with 12 bases left in between. Germline V gives CDR1 KGHSH, CDR2 LQKENI. The CDR3 runs to 13 residues.